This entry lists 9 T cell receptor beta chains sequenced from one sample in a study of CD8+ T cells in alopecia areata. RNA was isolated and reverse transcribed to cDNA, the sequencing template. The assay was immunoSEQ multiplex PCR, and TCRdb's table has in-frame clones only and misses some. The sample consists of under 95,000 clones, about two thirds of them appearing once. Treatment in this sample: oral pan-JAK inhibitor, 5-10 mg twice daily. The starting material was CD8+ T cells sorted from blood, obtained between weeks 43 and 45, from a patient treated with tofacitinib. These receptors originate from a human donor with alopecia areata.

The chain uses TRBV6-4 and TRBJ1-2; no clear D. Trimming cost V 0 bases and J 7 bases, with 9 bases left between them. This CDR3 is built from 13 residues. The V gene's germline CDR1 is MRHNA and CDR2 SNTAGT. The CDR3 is CASSDSWGGGYTF. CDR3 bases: TGTGCCAGCAGTGACTCTTGGGGTGGTGGCTACACCTTC.

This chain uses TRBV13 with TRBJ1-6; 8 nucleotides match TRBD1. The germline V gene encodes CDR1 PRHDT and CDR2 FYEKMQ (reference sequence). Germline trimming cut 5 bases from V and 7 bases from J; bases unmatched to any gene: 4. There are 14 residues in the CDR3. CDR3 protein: CASSHGQGNSPLHF. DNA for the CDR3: TGTGCCAGCAGCCACGGACAGGGAAATTCACCCCTCCACTTT. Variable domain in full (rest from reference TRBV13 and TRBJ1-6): AAGVIQSPRHLIKEKRETATLKCYPIPRHDTVYWYQQGPGQDPQFLISFYEKMQSDKGSIPDRFSAQQFSDYHSELNMSSLELGDSALYFCASSHGQGNSPLHFGNGTRLTVT.

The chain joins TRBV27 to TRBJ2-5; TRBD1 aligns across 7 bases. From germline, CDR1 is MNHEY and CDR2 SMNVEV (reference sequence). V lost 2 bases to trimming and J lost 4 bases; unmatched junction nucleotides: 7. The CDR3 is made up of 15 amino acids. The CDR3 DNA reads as TGTGCCAGCAGTTTAGCCCCCCGACAGGGAGAGACCCAGTACTTC. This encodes CASSLAPRQGETQYF.

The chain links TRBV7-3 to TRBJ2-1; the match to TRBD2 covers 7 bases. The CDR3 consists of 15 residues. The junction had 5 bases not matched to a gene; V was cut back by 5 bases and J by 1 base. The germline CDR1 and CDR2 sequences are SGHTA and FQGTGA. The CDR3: CASSPGGGSYNEQFF. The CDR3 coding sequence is TGTGCCAGCAGCCCCGGCGGGGGTTCCTACAATGAGCAGTTCTTC.

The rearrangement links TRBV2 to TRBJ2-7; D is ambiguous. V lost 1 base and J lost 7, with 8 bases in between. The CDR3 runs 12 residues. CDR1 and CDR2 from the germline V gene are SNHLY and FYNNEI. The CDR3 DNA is TGTGCCAGCAGTGAAGAGGGTGAGGAGCAGTACTTC. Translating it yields CASSEEGEEQYF.

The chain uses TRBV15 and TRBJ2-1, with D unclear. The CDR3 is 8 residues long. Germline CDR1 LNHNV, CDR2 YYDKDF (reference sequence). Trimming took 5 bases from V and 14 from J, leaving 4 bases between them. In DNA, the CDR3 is TGTGCCACCAGCTCAGAGTTCTTC. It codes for CATSSEFF.

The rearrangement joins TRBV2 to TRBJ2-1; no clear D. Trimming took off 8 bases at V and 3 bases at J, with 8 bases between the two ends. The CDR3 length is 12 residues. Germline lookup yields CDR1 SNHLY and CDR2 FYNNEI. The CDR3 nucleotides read TGTGCCAGCGGGCAGAGCTACAATGAGCAGTTCTTC. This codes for CASGQSYNEQFF.

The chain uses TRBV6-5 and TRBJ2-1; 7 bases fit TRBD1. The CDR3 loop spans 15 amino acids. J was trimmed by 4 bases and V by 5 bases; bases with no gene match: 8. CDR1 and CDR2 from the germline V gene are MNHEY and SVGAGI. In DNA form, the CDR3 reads TGTGCCAGCAGTCTGGGACAGAGCTTTTACAATGAGCAGTTCTTC. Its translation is CASSLGQSFYNEQFF.

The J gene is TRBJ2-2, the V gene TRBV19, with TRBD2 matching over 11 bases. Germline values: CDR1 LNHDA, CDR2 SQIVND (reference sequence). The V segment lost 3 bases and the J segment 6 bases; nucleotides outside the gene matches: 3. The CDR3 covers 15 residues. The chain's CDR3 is CASSMDSGGAGELFF. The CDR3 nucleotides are TGTGCCAGTAGTATGGATAGCGGGGGGGCCGGGGAGCTGTTTTTT.